The clone carrying this TCR beta chain was counted between two and nine times. Its antigen is still unknown. The entry originates in a study of T-cell reconstitution after alpha-beta-depleted transplantation in children. Study results and limitations: One year post-transplant, T-cell counts and diversity were largely derived from T cells produced anew. In patients about two months after transplant, alpha-beta T cells reportedly arose from several hundred expanded graft clones.

The V and J ends lost 5 bases and 6 bases, in that order; junction bases with no gene match: 3. The CDR3 spans 13 residues. The germline V gene encodes CDR1 SNHLY and CDR2 FYNNEI. A TCRbeta library incorporating unique molecular identifiers was prepared. TCRdb re-called the PCR reads with MiXCR, one entry per CDR3 protein. The sample holds 700,000 or so distinct CDR3 sequences; less than 15% are singletons and the top ten take about 0.77%. The sequenced sample was PBMCs, obtained before TCRalphabeta/CD19-depleted stem cell transplant. The chain employs TRBV2 and TRBJ2-7, with 11 bases matching TRBD2. The clonotype originates from a girl aged 2 to 10 with congenital amegakaryocytic thrombocytopenia, due to receive a stem cell transplant. CDR3 sequence (DNA): TGTGCCAGCAGTTCGGGACTAGCGGTCGAGCAGTACTTC. Amino acids: CASSSGLAVEQYF.